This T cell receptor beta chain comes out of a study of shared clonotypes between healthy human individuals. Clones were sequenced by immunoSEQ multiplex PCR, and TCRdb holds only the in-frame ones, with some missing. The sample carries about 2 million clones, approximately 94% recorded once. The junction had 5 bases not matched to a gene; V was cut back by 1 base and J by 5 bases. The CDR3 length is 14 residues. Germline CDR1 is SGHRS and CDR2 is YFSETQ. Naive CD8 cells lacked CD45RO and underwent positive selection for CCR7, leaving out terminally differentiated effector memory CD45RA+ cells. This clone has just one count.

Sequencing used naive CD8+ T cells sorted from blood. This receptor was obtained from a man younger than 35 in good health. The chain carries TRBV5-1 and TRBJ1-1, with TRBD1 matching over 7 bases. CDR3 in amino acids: CASSLTGTETEAFF. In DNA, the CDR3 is TGCGCCAGCAGCTTGACCGGGACAGAGACTGAAGCTTTCTTT.